This T cell receptor (beta chain) was profiled in a study of cytomegalovirus exposure and HLA in healthy donors. Study overall: Inside one of the first data releases sat 75 million to 100 million unique TCRs taken from HLA-typed donors.

PCR primers comprised 60 Vbeta and 13 Jbeta primers. Measured with immunoSEQ multiplex PCR; TCRdb has only the in-frame clones, and not every one. The table records 60,000 to 80,000 clones, about 81% of them present only once. This clone is a singleton in its sample. Its antigen remains unidentified. Unrecorded immune exposures were likely, despite nominal health at sampling. Study-wide results and limits: Indistinguishable V segments such as TRBV6-2 and TRBV6-3 were excluded.

The CDR3 totals 11 residues. Per the germline V gene, CDR1 is MDHEN and CDR2 is SYDVKM. Trimming pared 6 bases from V and 5 bases from J, leaving 7 bases between. This chain uses TRBV28 with TRBJ2-5, with D uncertain. The receptor comes from a woman between 25 and 40 years old in good health and CMV-seronegative. The sequenced sample was PBMCs. The CDR3 loop reads CASSLQETQYF. The CDR3 DNA is TGTGCCAGCAGCCTTCAGGAGACCCAGTACTTC.